This TCR beta chain was recovered during a study of T cell responses to AZD1222 COVID-19 vaccine. This CDR3 is built from 17 residues. CDR1 is LGHNA and CDR2 is YNFKEQ in the germline V gene. V was cut by 0 bases and J by 5 bases, with 19 bases left in between. Study-level results: Repertoires were collected only later (after the peak T cell response had occurred).

Profiled with immunoSEQ multiplex PCR; TCRdb holds only in-frame clones, not every one. The sample lists more than 150,000 clones; over 80% were seen once. As regards this clone: The antigen remains unidentified.

This sequence was found in an adult in good health. Material: peripheral blood, obtained on day 0 of AZD1222 vaccination. The chain is built from TRBV4-2 and TRBJ1-2; no definite D call. The CDR3 coding sequence is TGTGCCAGCAGCCAAGATACAGCAGGCTCGACGTGGTATGGCTACACCTTC. It codes for CASSQDTAGSTWYGYTF.